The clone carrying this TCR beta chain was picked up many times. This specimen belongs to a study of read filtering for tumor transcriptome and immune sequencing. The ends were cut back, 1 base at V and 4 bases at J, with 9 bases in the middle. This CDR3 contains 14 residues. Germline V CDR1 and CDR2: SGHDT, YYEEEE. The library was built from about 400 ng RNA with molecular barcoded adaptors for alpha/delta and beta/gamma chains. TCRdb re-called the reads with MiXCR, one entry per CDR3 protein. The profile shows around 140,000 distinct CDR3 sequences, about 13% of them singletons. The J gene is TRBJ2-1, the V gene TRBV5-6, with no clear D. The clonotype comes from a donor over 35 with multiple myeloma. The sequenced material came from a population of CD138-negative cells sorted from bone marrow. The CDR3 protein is CASSLFSGYNEQFF. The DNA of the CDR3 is TGTGCCAGCAGCTTGTTCTCCGGGTACAATGAGCAGTTCTTC.